One and the same sample provided the 19 T cell receptor beta chains below, sequenced in a study of T cell repertoires in cytomegalovirus infection. MiXCR was run by TCRdb on the reads, yielding one entry per CDR3 protein. The table lists 450,000 to 550,000 distinct CDR3 sequences, approximately 15% of them singletons. Sequencing was performed on CD8+ T cells from PBMCs. The receptor set was obtained from a human donor in good health (CMV status not recorded). Some clones in this sample may be carry-over from other donors' samples.

In this sample, this clonotype turned up many times. This chain uses TRBV11-2 with TRBJ1-6, with 9 bases lining up with TRBD1. From germline, CDR1 is SGHAT and CDR2 FQNNGV. This CDR3 has 14 amino acids. Unmatched junction bases numbered 6, after V lost 5 bases and J lost 10 bases. CDR3 in amino acids: CASSHGTGMSPLHF. CDR3 coding DNA: TGTGCCAGCAGCCATGGGACAGGGATGTCACCCCTCCACTTT.

The chain recombines TRBV2 with TRBJ2-3, with 8 bases lining up with TRBD2. The V gene's germline CDR1 is SNHLY and CDR2 FYNNEI. V was pared by 4 bases and J by 10 bases, with 7 bases of the junction left unmatched. The CDR3 runs to 13 residues. CDR3 nucleotides: TGTGCCAGCAGTGCTTCTAGCGGGCCTTCGCAGTATTTT. The encoded protein is CASSASSGPSQYF.

This clonotype was seen repeatedly, ten times or more. The CDR3 region has the DNA TGTGCCAGCAGCTCACAGGGAGAGGGGACCGGGGAGCTGTTTTTT. Translation: CASSSQGEGTGELFF. The rearrangement joins TRBV11-2 to TRBJ2-2, with D possibly being TRBD1 (6 bases). Per the germline V gene, CDR1 is SGHAT and CDR2 is FQNNGV. V dropped 4 bases and J dropped 5 bases, with 14 bases sitting between them. The CDR3 is 15 amino acids.

The table lists this clonotype with many counts. This chain connects TRBV7-2 to TRBJ2-7; D possibly corresponds to TRBD1 (6 bases). Germline V gene data show CDR1 as SGHTA and CDR2 as FQGNSA. V dropped 5 bases and J dropped 3 bases, with 14 bases sitting between them. The CDR3 loop spans 14 amino acids. CDR3: CASSTPGTIYEQYF. CDR3 bases: TGTGCCAGCAGCACGCCCGGGACAATCTACGAGCAGTACTTC. The full variable domain, completed using reference TRBV7-2 and TRBJ2-7, is GAGVSQSPSNKVTEKGKDVELRCDPISGHTALYWYRQSLGQGLEFLIYFQGNSAPDKSGLPSDRFSAERTGGSVSTLTIQRTQQEDSAVYLCASSTPGTIYEQYFGPGTRLTVT.

This clonotype was seen more than once but under ten times. This chain uses TRBV6-2 or TRBV6-3 with TRBJ1-1, with 8 bases matching TRBD1. This CDR3 contains 18 residues. The junction had 15 bases not matched to a gene; V was cut back by 2 bases and J by 4 bases. Per germline, CDR1 MNHEY and CDR2 SVGEGT. The CDR3 DNA reads as TGTGCCAGCAGTTACCTTCGGACAGGGAGGGTCGGTGCCACTGAAGCTTTCTTT. This gives the protein CASSYLRTGRVGATEAFF.

This clonotype occurred many times. The chain employs TRBV11-2 and TRBJ2-7, with TRBD2 matching over 9 bases. The CDR3 is 15 residues long. V was clipped by 2 bases and J by 3 bases; unmatched bases: 5. Germline lookup yields CDR1 SGHAT and CDR2 FQNNGV. This CDR3 reads CASSLTREGNYEQYF. DNA for the CDR3: TGTGCCAGCAGCTTAACGCGGGAGGGGAACTACGAGCAGTACTTC.

The CDR3 DNA is TGTGCCAGCAGTTTCTCAGGGGCGCGGGATACGCAGTATTTT. Protein: CASSFSGARDTQYF. The rearrangement uses TRBV27 and TRBJ2-3; D is possibly TRBD1 (6 bases). This CDR3 has 14 residues. CDR1 and CDR2 from the germline V gene are MNHEY and SMNVEV (reference sequence). V dropped 3 bases and J dropped 6 bases, with 13 bases sitting between them.

This clonotype was observed a handful of times. This chain links TRBV7-9 with TRBJ1-2; 7 nucleotides agree with TRBD1. The CDR3 totals 14 residues. Germline V gene sequence: CDR1 SEHNR, CDR2 FQNEAQ (reference sequence). Losses at the gene ends were 3 bases for V and 6 bases for J; bases not matched to a gene: 7. CDR3 in DNA: TGTGCCAGCAGCTTCCCACAGGGGCGCAATGGCTACACCTTC. As protein: CASSFPQGRNGYTF.

CDR3 region: CASSPGVGSAKQFF. DNA of the CDR3: TGTGCCAGCAGCCCGGGGGTTGGGTCGGCCAAGCAGTTCTTC. The chain recombines TRBV27 with TRBJ2-1, with D possibly being TRBD2 (6 bases). The CDR3 covers 14 residues. In germline, CDR1 is MNHEY, CDR2 SMNVEV (reference sequence). The germline V and J ends were trimmed by 6 bases and 11 bases, with 20 bases remaining between them.

The table lists this clonotype with many counts. The J gene is TRBJ1-2, the V gene TRBV6-1; TRBD1 matches 9 bases. Trimming removed 5 bases from V and 1 base from J; junction bases left unmatched: 5. Germline CDR1 reads MNHNS; CDR2 reads SASEGT. The CDR3 extends over 15 amino acids. CDR3 region: CASSFRDRDNYGYTF. The DNA for the CDR3 is TGTGCCAGCAGTTTCCGGGACAGGGATAACTATGGCTACACCTTC.

This clonotype was seen repeatedly, ten times or more. The chain links TRBV4-1 to TRBJ2-5, with 8 bases aligning to TRBD2. Germline V lookup: CDR1 MGHRA, CDR2 YSYEKL. This CDR3 region has 15 residues. With V trimmed by 0 bases and J by 4 bases, 4 bases remained unmatched. The CDR3 coding sequence is TGCGCCAGCAGCCAAGATGGACTAGCAGGAGAGACCCAGTACTTC. Its translation is CASSQDGLAGETQYF.

Turning to this clonotype: A read error may explain this, as a much larger clone is one base away. The chain employs TRBV7-1 and TRBJ2-1, with D perhaps matching TRBD1 (5 bases). TRBV7-1 carries the ORF label, with uncertain function. The CDR3 loop spans 15 amino acids. V was shortened by 8 bases and J by 6 bases, with 20 bases between the two germline ends. The CDR3 is CASSRPSADINEQFF. Here the CDR3 DNA reads TGTGCCAGCTCCCGGCCGAGCGCGGACATCAATGAGCAGTTCTTC.

The CDR3 nucleotides read TGTGCCAGCGACGGCCGAAAGACAGCAAACTATGGCTACACCTTC. Its translation is CASDGRKTANYGYTF. The chain is built from TRBV28 and TRBJ1-2, with D maybe TRBD1 (5 bases). The CDR3 is made up of 15 amino acids. Trimming took off 8 bases at V and 2 bases at J, with 18 bases between the two ends. The germline V gene has CDR1 MDHEN and CDR2 SYDVKM.

In its sample, this clonotype was seen many times. V gene TRBV6-1 combines with J gene TRBJ2-7; D remains unclear. V was shortened by 1 base and J by 4 bases, with 8 bases between the two germline ends. The CDR3 consists of 13 residues. Germline loops: CDR1 MNHNS, CDR2 SASEGT. CDR3 sequence: CASSEEWGYEQYF. In DNA form, the CDR3 reads TGTGCCAGCAGTGAAGAGTGGGGATACGAGCAGTACTTC.

The sample holds a few counts of this clonotype. The chain is built from TRBV6-4 and TRBJ2-5, with D perhaps TRBD2 (5 bases). The V and J ends lost 4 bases and 7 bases respectively, with 7 bases between them. The germline CDR1 and CDR2 sequences are MRHNA and SNTAGT. This CDR3 is 11 amino acids long. Here the CDR3 reads CASSVRGTQYF. The DNA of the CDR3 is TGTGCCAGCAGTGTTCGGGGGACCCAGTACTTC.

This clonotype was detected ten times or more. The V call is TRBV9, the J call TRBJ2-5; possible D gene TRBD1, 5 bases. The germline V gene encodes CDR1 SGDLS and CDR2 YYNGEE. V was pared by 1 base and J by 4 bases, with 17 bases between. The CDR3 runs to 16 residues. The CDR3 region has the DNA TGTGCCAGCAGCGTACAGGGTAGCAGTTTTTCAGAGACCCAGTACTTC. Encoded protein: CASSVQGSSFSETQYF.

This clonotype was seen only a few times. This sequence joins TRBV4-1 and TRBJ2-7, with D possibly being TRBD2 (5 bases). V lost 3 bases to trimming and J lost 2 bases, with 14 bases between them. The CDR3 runs 15 residues. The germline gives CDR1 MGHRA, CDR2 YSYEKL. In nucleotides, the CDR3 is TGCGCCAGCAGCCACCCACACCGGGAAACCTACGAGCAGTACTTC. This gives the protein CASSHPHRETYEQYF.

Only a few counts were recorded for this clonotype. The genes are TRBV14 and TRBJ2-1; unclear D gene. V lost 8 bases to trimming and J lost 4 bases, with 24 bases between them. The CDR3 loop spans 17 amino acids. The V gene's germline CDR1 is SGHDN and CDR2 FVKESK. In nucleotides, the CDR3 is TGTGCCAGCGGCGCCGAAAGCGTCGGAGCGAGGTACAATGAGCAGTTCTTC. Translation gives CASGAESVGARYNEQFF. Full variable domain (outside the CDR3, taken from reference TRBV14 and TRBJ2-1): EAGVTQFPSHSVIEKGQTVTLRCDPISGHDNLYWYRRVMGKEIKFLLHFVKESKQDESGMPNNRFLAERTGGTYSTLKVQPAELEDSGVYFCASGAESVGARYNEQFFGPGTRLTVL.

As to this clonotype: It may be a read error: a sequence one base away is much more abundant. The CDR3 region has the DNA TGTGACAGCAGTTTTGAGGATAGCAATCAGCCCCAGCATTTT. Translated: CDSSFEDSNQPQHF. V and J are TRBV12-3 or TRBV12-4 and TRBJ1-5; no reliable D call. This CDR3 has 14 amino acids.